This T cell receptor (beta chain) was identified in a study of OX40 agonist ivuxolimab in advanced cancers. As for the study more broadly: Ivuxolimab, which targeted the costimulatory receptor OX40 (CD134), was an agonistic, fully human IgG2 monoclonal antibody. Intravenous ivuxolimab was administered to patients every 2 weeks at six dose levels: 0.01, 0.1, 0.3, 1.5, 3 and 10 mg/kg. Among the roughly 54 dose-escalation patients, approximately 20 had hepatocellular carcinoma, approximately 15 melanoma, 9 renal cell carcinoma and 9 head and neck cancer. In the dose-escalation cohort, around four fifths of patients were male, and the mean age was 60 years with a range of roughly 23 to 79. Prior anti-PD-1, anti-PD-L1 or anti-CTLA-4 therapy was permitted, and less than 45% of dose-escalation patients had received checkpoint inhibitors. Partial responses were achieved by three dose-escalation patients, of whom one had hepatocellular carcinoma and two had cutaneous melanoma. Peripheral TCRbeta sequencing was intended to test whether TCR sequence diversity was altered and clonal T-cell expansion was caused by ivuxolimab. The paper covers the monotherapy dose-escalation part of the phase I ivuxolimab trial, which included N = 52 patients.

The CDR3 starts with the cysteine, ends with the phenylalanine, and has 15 residues. Of all the DNA, just the CDR3 is kept, 45 bases in frame from base 1. V is shortened by 6 bases, J by 0 bases, and the region joining them spans 13 bases. CDR1 is given as SGHRS and CDR2 as YFSETQ, both from the germline V gene. The paper's findings and limits, for the study overall: In the 0.1-3.0 mg/kg groups, partial responders had among the lowest normalized peripheral clonal expansion, particularly in CD8+ T cells. Low levels of normalized T-cell clonal expansion were also seen in some patients who did not respond. Antigen specificity was not determined for the clonally expanded peripheral T cells. On average, CD8+ T cells showed more expanded clones than CD4+ T cells after ivuxolimab. At doses of 0.1 to 3.0 mg/kg, clonal expansion of both CD4+ and CD8+ T cells in blood was seen between baseline and week 6.

Details on this clone: Its antigen is currently not known. Per-nucleotide qualities are absent, and no much larger clonotype sits a single base away.

The trial excluded patients who had a history of autoimmune disease or who were on systemic immunosuppression. Peripheral blood for TCR sequencing was drawn from every dose cohort at baseline, at cycle 4 day 1 and at cycle 7 day 1. Samples were obtained from an open-label, multicenter, first-in-human phase I dose-escalation trial of ivuxolimab. Adults with locally advanced or metastatic melanoma, renal cell, hepatocellular, or head and neck squamous cell carcinoma were enrolled in the trial. CD4+ and CD8+ T cells were sorted separately from peripheral blood before TCR sequencing. Genomic DNA was extracted from sorted cells for sequencing of the TCRbeta CDR3 region. The immunoSEQ Assay was used to sequence the TCRbeta CDR3 regions. TCRdb obtained this table from immuneACCESS and retained in-frame rearrangements with V and J assigned. These tables miss some clones; where compared with another copy, unresolved V genes account for less than half of the shortfall, and the remainder is unexplained. In all, the sample holds some 80,000 clones, and over 70% of those were seen once. About 0.5% of the sample belongs to the ten largest clones.

This sequence originates from an adult with an advanced solid tumor such as melanoma, head and neck, liver or kidney cancer. The starting material was CD4+ or CD8+ T cells sorted from blood, obtained in a trial of the OX40 agonist ivuxolimab. The chain links TRBV5-1 with TRBJ1-3, with the D gene not clear enough to name. The nucleotides read TGCGCCAGCACCCGAGACGGGCGCTCTGGAAACACCATATATTTT. This sequence encodes CASTRDGRSGNTIYF.